The 12 T cell receptor beta chains below come from one sample, sequenced in a study of T cell responses to AZD1222 COVID-19 vaccine. The protocol was immunoSEQ multiplex PCR, while the TCRdb copy is restricted to in-frame clones and leaves out a portion. The data hold around 140,000 clones, with approximately 90% observed a single time. The sample here was peripheral blood, taken 28 days after the second AZD1222 dose. These receptors came from an adult who received the AZD1222 COVID-19 vaccine.

This clone was found once. The chain recombines TRBV7-3 with TRBJ1-2, with D uncertain. V lost 4 bases and J lost 8, with 11 bases in between. Germline V CDR1 and CDR2: SGHTA, FQGTGA. CDR3 length equals 12 residues. CDR3 DNA: TGTGCCAGCAGCTACCCCGGCGGGGGCTACACCTTC. Residues: CASSYPGGGYTF.

The V gene is TRBV18, the J gene TRBJ2-5; tentatively, D is TRBD1 or TRBD2 (6 bases each). V shed 6 bases and J shed 4 bases, with 18 bases lying between them. The CDR3 is 15 amino acids. Germline V gene sequence: CDR1 KGHSH, CDR2 LQKENI. The CDR3, as DNA: TGTGCCAGCTCCAGTGCCAGGGGAGGAGGAGAGACCCAGTACTTC. Translation gives CASSSARGGGETQYF.

This chain connects TRBV5-6 to TRBJ2-7; TRBD1 matches at 10 bases. The CDR3 loop spans 14 amino acids. Germline V gives CDR1 SGHDT, CDR2 YYEEEE. V lost 0 bases and J lost 4; bases outside the gene matches: 1. The CDR3 coding sequence is TGTGCCAGCAGCTTGGGGGGACAGGGGTACGAGCAGTACTTC. It is translated as CASSLGGQGYEQYF.

CDR3 loop: CASSLGDSNQPQHF. CDR3 bases: TGTGCCAGCAGCTTAGGAGATAGCAATCAGCCCCAGCATTTT. The chain couples TRBV7-8 to TRBJ1-5; D gene unclear. The CDR3 totals 14 residues. The germline gives CDR1 SGHVS, CDR2 FQNEAQ. V was cut by 1 base and J by 0 bases, with 4 bases left in between.

This chain connects TRBV18 to TRBJ1-2; D is uncertain. Trimming shortened V by 1 base and J by 1 base, and 4 bases separated the two germline ends. Germline V CDR1 and CDR2: KGHSH, LQKENI. The CDR3 loop spans 13 amino acids. The CDR3 region is CASSPQDNYGYTF. CDR3 bases: TGTGCCAGCTCACCACAGGATAACTATGGCTACACCTTC.

The V and J genes are TRBV30 and TRBJ2-5, with TRBD1 matching 7 bases. This CDR3 has 13 amino acids. J gave up 4 bases and V 5 bases, and 7 bases lay outside the gene matches. Germline CDR1 and CDR2: GTSNPN and SVGIG (reference sequence). CDR3 region: CAWSRQGRETQYF. The CDR3 coding sequence is TGTGCCTGGTCCCGACAGGGCAGAGAGACCCAGTACTTC. Using reference TRBV30 and TRBJ2-5 for the parts outside the CDR3, the full variable domain is SQTIHQWPATLVQPVGSPLSLECTVEGTSNPNLYWYRQAAGRGLQLLFYSVGIGQISSEVPQNLSASRPQDRQFILSSKKLLLSDSGFYLCAWSRQGRETQYFGPGTRLLVL.

The rearrangement links TRBV7-6 to TRBJ1-3, with D perhaps matching TRBD1 (5 bases). The CDR3 consists of 15 residues. Per germline, CDR1 SGHVS and CDR2 FNYEAQ. The V end was cut by 0 bases, the J end by 4 bases, with 10 bases between. The CDR3 region has the DNA TGTGCCAGCAGCTTAGCCGGCAGGGAGGGAAACACCATATATTTT. This sequence encodes CASSLAGREGNTIYF.

The J gene is TRBJ1-6, the V gene TRBV6-6, with TRBD1 matching over 10 bases. Germline V gene sequence: CDR1 MNHNY, CDR2 SVGAGI (reference sequence). Losses at the gene ends were 6 bases for V and 7 bases for J; bases not matched to a gene: 6. The CDR3 runs 15 residues. The CDR3 is CASSREGQGNSPLHF. The CDR3 region has the DNA TGTGCCAGCAGCCGAGAGGGACAGGGGAATTCACCCCTCCACTTT.

The CDR3 region is CASSLETDTQYF. The CDR3 DNA sequence: TGCGCCAGCAGCTTGGAAACAGATACGCAGTATTTT. The gene calls are TRBV5-1 and TRBJ2-3; D not resolved. The CDR3 runs to 12 residues. Germline assignment: CDR1 SGHRS and CDR2 YFSETQ. Trimming took off 0 bases at V and 3 bases at J, with 2 bases between the two ends. The whole variable domain, remainder taken from reference TRBV5-1 and TRBJ2-3, is KAGVTQTPRYLIKTRGQQVTLSCSPISGHRSVSWYQQTPGQGLQFLFEYFSETQRNKGNFPGRFSGRQFSNSRSEMNVSTLELGDSALYLCASSLETDTQYFGPGTRLTVL.

The V gene is TRBV9, the J gene TRBJ2-3; 10 positions match TRBD1. CDR3 length equals 16 residues. The trim removed 4 bases at V and 5 bases at J, leaving 10 bases unmatched. Germline assignment: CDR1 SGDLS and CDR2 YYNGEE. CDR3 sequence: CASSSGQGIFGDTQYF. CDR3 coding DNA: TGTGCCAGCAGCTCGGGACAGGGGATTTTTGGAGATACGCAGTATTTT.

The CDR3 DNA is TGTGCCAGCAGTTACTCCAGACTAGCGGAGGATACGCAGTATTTT. It codes for CASSYSRLAEDTQYF. The rearrangement links TRBV6-5 to TRBJ2-3; 9 bases agree with TRBD2. CDR3 size: 15 residues. V gave up 0 bases and J gave up 6 bases; unmatched junction bases: 4. CDR1 is MNHEY, CDR2 SVGAGI, per germline.

The V and J genes are TRBV6-6 and TRBJ2-7, with 9 bases identical to TRBD1. V lost 3 bases to trimming and J lost 2 bases; unmatched junction nucleotides: 5. The CDR3 sequence is 15 residues long. Germline V gene lookup returns CDR1 MNHNY and CDR2 SVGAGI (reference sequence). The CDR3 is CASSYSDRGPYEQYF. CDR3 in DNA: TGTGCCAGCAGTTATTCGGACAGGGGACCCTACGAGCAGTACTTC.